A selection of T cell receptor beta chains follows, all from one sample in a study of blood T cells in healthy people across ages. A single record per CDR3 protein comes from TCRdb applying MiXCR to the 5' RACE reads. Altogether over a million distinct CDR3 sequences are present, approximately 25% being singletons, with the ten largest covering about 0.72%. These same data were also listed under a study on T cells of mothers and their children.

Sequenced input: blood. The origin of the receptors is a girl under 10 years old in good health. Both conserved end residues are trimmed from each CDR3.

TRBV28	TRBJ2-5	ASSPTSGGGGTQY
TRBV14	TRBJ2-7	ASSHRESYEQY
TRBV6-5	TRBJ2-7	ASSYSILGRISGGGYEQY
TRBV11-2	-	ASSWNSTYEQY
TRBV7-9	TRBJ1-2	ASSSLAGTGVGISPYGYT
TRBV20-1	TRBJ1-1	SASFLQGHTEAF
TRBV6-5	TRBJ2-3	ASNVTTDDTDTQY
TRBV12-3/TRBV12-4	TRBJ2-2	ASRPQGLANTGELF
TRBV6-2/TRBV6-3	TRBJ2-1	ASSLRTGAQYNEQF
TRBV7-8	TRBJ1-2	ASSLLGSLNYGYT
TRBV20-1	TRBJ2-3	SAMTRPGLPIRSQY
TRBV11-3	TRBJ2-2	ASSGRDWGSTGELF
TRBV29-1	TRBJ2-7	SATGSKGEQY
TRBV12-3/TRBV12-4	TRBJ2-1	ASRSEYNEQF
TRBV6-2/TRBV6-3	TRBJ1-6	ASRSNSSPLH
TRBV2	TRBJ1-2	ASGGSGYGYT
TRBV9	TRBJ1-1	ASSVEDRVGGEDTEAF
TRBV7-9	TRBJ1-1	ASSPIDRGNTEAF
TRBV3-1	TRBJ2-1	ASSRGGGGYYNEQF
TRBV29-1	TRBJ1-2	SARVSESHGYT
TRBV5-6	TRBJ1-6	ASSSVLHSPLH
TRBV2	TRBJ2-1	ASSVVRNEQF
TRBV7-9	-	ASSLVGRGSYEQY
TRBV12-3/TRBV12-4	TRBJ1-4	ASSLGQGQGKLF
TRBV6-4	TRBJ1-1	ASSDRGKAF
TRBV14	TRBJ2-5	ASSQSTDFSGGETQY
TRBV29-1	-	SVEWREKGETQY
TRBV6-1	TRBJ2-5	ASSEHAGLSAETQY
TRBV27	TRBJ1-1	ASSVTGGSEAF
TRBV12-3/TRBV12-4	TRBJ1-2	ASSPQPTVNYGYT
TRBV4-1	TRBJ2-7	ASSQESGTPYEQY
TRBV6-6	TRBJ2-1	ASSTGTSYRNEQF
TRBV7-2	TRBJ2-3	ASSLGHLRGIPDTQY
TRBV11-3	TRBJ2-1	ASSLQGDEQF
TRBV6-1	TRBJ1-4	ASSQAWGREKLF
TRBV7-3	TRBJ2-7	ASSFGLAGNEQY